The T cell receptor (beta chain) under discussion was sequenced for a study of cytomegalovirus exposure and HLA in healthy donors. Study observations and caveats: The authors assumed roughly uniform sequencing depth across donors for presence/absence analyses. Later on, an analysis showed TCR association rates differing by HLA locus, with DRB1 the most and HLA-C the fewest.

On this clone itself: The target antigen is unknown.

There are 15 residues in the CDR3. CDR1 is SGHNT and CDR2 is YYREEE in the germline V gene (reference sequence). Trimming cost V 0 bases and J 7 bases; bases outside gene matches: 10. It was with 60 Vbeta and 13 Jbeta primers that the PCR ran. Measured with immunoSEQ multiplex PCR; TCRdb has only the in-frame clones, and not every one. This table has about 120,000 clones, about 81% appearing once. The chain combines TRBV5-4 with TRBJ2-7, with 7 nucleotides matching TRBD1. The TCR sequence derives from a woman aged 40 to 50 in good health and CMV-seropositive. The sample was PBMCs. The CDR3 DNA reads TGTGCCAGCAGCTTGGACGGCAGGGGGTCCGTTGAGCAGTACTTC. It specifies CASSLDGRGSVEQYF. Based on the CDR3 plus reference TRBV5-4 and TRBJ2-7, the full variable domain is ETGVTQSPTHLIKTRGQQVTLRCSSQSGHNTVSWYQQALGQGPQFIFQYYREEENGRGNFPPRFSGLQFPNYSSELNVNALELDDSALYLCASSLDGRGSVEQYFGPGTRLTVT.